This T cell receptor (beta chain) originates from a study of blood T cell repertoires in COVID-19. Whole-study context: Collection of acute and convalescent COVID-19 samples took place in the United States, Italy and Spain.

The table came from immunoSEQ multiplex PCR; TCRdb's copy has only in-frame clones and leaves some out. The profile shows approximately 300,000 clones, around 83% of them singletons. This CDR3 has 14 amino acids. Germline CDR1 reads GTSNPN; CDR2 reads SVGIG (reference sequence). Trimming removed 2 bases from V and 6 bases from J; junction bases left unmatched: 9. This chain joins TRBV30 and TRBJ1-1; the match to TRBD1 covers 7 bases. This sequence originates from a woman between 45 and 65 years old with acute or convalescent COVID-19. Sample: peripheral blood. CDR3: CAWSPDRERPEAFF. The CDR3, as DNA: TGTGCCTGGAGTCCCGACAGGGAGCGGCCTGAAGCTTTCTTT. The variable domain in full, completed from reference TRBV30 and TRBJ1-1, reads SQTIHQWPATLVQPVGSPLSLECTVEGTSNPNLYWYRQAAGRGLQLLFYSVGIGQISSEVPQNLSASRPQDRQFILSSKKLLLSDSGFYLCAWSPDRERPEAFFGQGTRLTVV.